These 2 T cell receptor beta chains share one sample of origin, sequenced in a study of T-cell reconstitution after alpha-beta-depleted transplantation in children. Unique molecular identifiers were incorporated during preparation of the TCRbeta library. Via MiXCR, TCRdb re-called the PCR reads, giving one row per CDR3 protein. Among 400,000 to 550,000 distinct CDR3 sequences listed, about 11% were seen once. This specimen was PBMCs, taken before TCRalphabeta/CD19-depleted stem cell transplant. These receptors were obtained from a child under 10 years old with inherited bone marrow failure, due to receive a stem cell transplant.

The chain carries TRBV19 and TRBJ2-7, with TRBD1 matching 9 bases. The CDR3 has 15 residues. Germline V lookup: CDR1 LNHDA, CDR2 SQIVND (reference sequence). With 3 bases clipped from V and 0 bases from J, the junction kept 3 bases outside the gene matches. For the CDR3, the DNA is TGTGCCAGTAGTATCCCGACAGGGGGCTCCTACGAGCAGTACTTC. Translation: CASSIPTGGSYEQYF. The whole variable domain, remainder taken from reference TRBV19 and TRBJ2-7, is DGGITQSPKYLFRKEGQNVTLSCEQNLNHDAMYWYRQDPGQGLRLIYYSQIVNDFQKGDIAEGYSVSREKKESFPLTVTSAQKNPTAFYLCASSIPTGGSYEQYFGPGTRLTVT.

This clonotype was observed many times. The chain employs TRBV7-9 and TRBJ2-7; no firm D call. The CDR3 contains 15 residues. V lost 2 bases and J lost 5, with 16 bases in between. CDR1 and CDR2 from the germline V gene are SEHNR and FQNEAQ (reference sequence). CDR3 sequence: CASSLLDRSYDEQYF. CDR3 in DNA: TGTGCCAGCAGCTTATTGGACCGATCCTACGACGAGCAGTACTTC.